The 12 T cell receptor beta chains presented below share a single source sample, sequenced in a study of CD8+ T cells in alopecia areata. The treatment: oral pan-JAK inhibitor, 5-10 mg twice daily. Reverse transcription of extracted RNA yielded cDNA, which provided the sequencing template. Measured with immunoSEQ multiplex PCR; TCRdb has only the in-frame clones, and not every one. The sample holds hundreds of thousands of clones, 58% seen once. Material: CD4+ T cells sorted from blood, obtained at week 24, from a patient treated with tofacitinib. The receptors come from a human donor with alopecia areata.

This chain joins TRBV29-1 and TRBJ2-2; maybe TRBD2 (6 bases). V was trimmed by 5 bases and J by 1 base, leaving 20 bases between them. Germline-derived CDR1 and CDR2 are SQVTM and ANQGSEA. The CDR3 totals 17 residues. This CDR3 is CSVRVVSGRQNTGELFF. The CDR3 DNA sequence: TGCAGCGTTAGGGTAGTTAGCGGACGGCAGAACACCGGGGAGCTGTTTTTT.

CDR3: CAWRIGGGTEAFF. CDR3 coding DNA: TGTGCCTGGAGGATAGGGGGAGGCACTGAAGCTTTCTTT. The V and J genes are TRBV30 and TRBJ1-1; D is possibly TRBD1 (6 bases). The CDR3 extends over 13 amino acids. Per the germline V gene, CDR1 is GTSNPN and CDR2 is SVGIG (reference sequence). Trimming took off 3 bases at V and 4 bases at J, with 12 bases between the two ends. Variable domain in full (rest from reference TRBV30 and TRBJ1-1): SQTIHQWPATLVQPVGSPLSLECTVEGTSNPNLYWYRQAAGRGLQLLFYSVGIGQISSEVPQNLSASRPQDRQFILSSKKLLLSDSGFYLCAWRIGGGTEAFFGQGTRLTVV.

The CDR3 bases are TGTGCCTGGAGGGAACAGGGGTTCAGGGAAAAACTGTTTTTT. Translation gives CAWREQGFREKLFF. This chain joins TRBV30 and TRBJ1-4; 7 bases are a match to TRBD1. The trim removed 3 bases at V and 8 bases at J, leaving 9 bases unmatched. The length of the CDR3 is 14 residues. Looked up from germline, CDR1 is GTSNPN and CDR2 is SVGIG (reference sequence).

This clone was observed a few times. The chain couples TRBV2 to TRBJ2-1; D tentatively reads TRBD1 or TRBD2 (5 bases each). Germline V gene data show CDR1 as SNHLY and CDR2 as FYNNEI. V lost 1 base, J lost 3 bases, and 10 bases lay in between. The CDR3 has 15 amino acids. The CDR3 nucleotides read TGTGCCAGCAGTGAAGTGCAGAGGGGCTACAATGAGCAGTTCTTC. Protein: CASSEVQRGYNEQFF.

The V and J genes are TRBV29-1 and TRBJ2-4; 7 nucleotides align to TRBD1. CDR3 length: 14 amino acids. Looked up from germline, CDR1 is SQVTM and CDR2 is ANQGSEA. With V trimmed by 5 bases and J by 0 bases, 4 bases remained unmatched. The CDR3 nucleotides are TGCAGCGTTACAGGGGTACTAGCCAAAAACATTCAGTACTTC. It is translated as CSVTGVLAKNIQYF.

This clone occurred a few times. V usage is TRBV10-3 and J usage is TRBJ2-5; D tentatively reads TRBD1 or TRBD2 (5 bases each). Trimming removed 7 bases from V and 2 bases from J, with 11 bases in between. The germline CDR1 and CDR2 sequences are ENHRY and SYGVKD. This CDR3 has 13 amino acids. CDR3 sequence (DNA): TGTGCCATCATGAGGGACCCGCAAGAGACCCAGTACTTC. Amino acids: CAIMRDPQETQYF.

This clone was counted a few times. V usage is TRBV27 and J usage is TRBJ2-3; no clear D gene. CDR1 is MNHEY and CDR2 is SMNVEV in the germline V gene (reference sequence). Trimming cost V 11 bases and J 4 bases, with 13 bases left between them. The CDR3 sequence is 12 residues long. CDR3 sequence: CAPLGRADTQYF. In nucleotides, the CDR3 is TGTGCCCCCCTAGGCCGGGCAGATACGCAGTATTTT.

V and J are TRBV29-1 and TRBJ2-2; 10 positions match TRBD2. Germline CDR1 and CDR2: SQVTM and ANQGSEA. V gave up 6 bases and J gave up 4 bases; unmatched junction bases: 8. This CDR3 region has 15 residues. The CDR3: CSVPAGTSVTGELFF. In DNA form, the CDR3 reads TGCAGCGTCCCCGCCGGGACTAGCGTCACCGGGGAGCTGTTTTTT.

The CDR3 sequence is CASSLLGGPPLHF. CDR3 sequence (DNA): TGTGCCAGCAGCTTATTAGGGGGACCACCCCTCCACTTT. V and J are TRBV7-2 and TRBJ1-6, with TRBD1 as a possible D gene (6 bases). V lost 2 bases, J lost 11 bases, and 10 bases lay in between. Germline CDR1 and CDR2: SGHTA and FQGNSA. This CDR3 region has 13 residues.

The chain carries TRBV2 and TRBJ1-2; TRBD1 matches at 7 bases. Per germline, CDR1 SNHLY and CDR2 FYNNEI. Trimming at V came to 4 bases and at J to 4 bases, leaving 3 bases not matched to a gene. The CDR3 is 13 residues long. The DNA for the CDR3 is TGTGCCAGCAGTGCACAGGGGACCTATGGCTACACCTTC. This gives the protein CASSAQGTYGYTF.

The V and J genes are TRBV7-2 and TRBJ2-5; D gene uncertain. CDR1 and CDR2 from the germline V gene are SGHTA and FQGNSA. Deletions cut 2 bases from V and 2 bases from J, with 6 bases between. This CDR3 is 13 amino acids long. This chain's CDR3 is CASSLSHQETQYF. The CDR3 region has the DNA TGTGCCAGCAGCTTATCCCATCAAGAGACCCAGTACTTC.

This clone was observed a few times. CDR3 region: CASSLGGQTEAFF. CDR3 nucleotides: TGTGCCAGCAGCTTAGGCGGACAGACTGAAGCTTTCTTT. The V call is TRBV7-8, the J call TRBJ1-1; perhaps TRBD1 as D (6 bases). The CDR3 runs to 13 residues. The V end lost 1 base, the J end lost 5 bases, and 8 bases lay between the germline ends. Germline lookup yields CDR1 SGHVS and CDR2 FQNEAQ.